This T cell receptor (beta chain) came from a study of cytomegalovirus exposure and HLA in healthy donors. Whole-study context: A previous analysis identified 95 million to 130 million unique TCR beta sequences derived from roughly 180 million T cells.

Vbeta (60) and Jbeta (13) primers were used in the PCR. This table comes from immunoSEQ multiplex PCR, and its TCRdb copy is limited to in-frame clones, with some not included. The data hold tens of thousands of clones, with approximately 80% observed a single time. On this clone: Its antigen is as yet unknown.

CDR1 LNHNV and CDR2 YYDKDF come from the germline V gene (reference sequence). The CDR3 is made up of 15 amino acids. With 0 bases removed from V and 0 bases from J, the gap between germline ends came to 6 bases. Study-wide results and limits: An analysis that was carried out later associated 15,000 to 20,000 TCR beta sequences with HLA alleles at 0.05 false discovery rate. One cluster of highly shared sequence variants probably arose as a sequencing artifact. A later analysis linked a missense variant in DCLRE1C to the trimming of TCR beta V and J genes.

The sample comprised PBMCs. The chain carries TRBV15 and TRBJ1-3, with no clear D. The sequence came from a young man in good health and CMV-seropositive. In DNA form, the CDR3 reads TGTGCCACCAGCAGAGATCTCAGCTCTGGAAACACCATATATTTT. This translates into CATSRDLSSGNTIYF.